This passage covers 5 T cell receptor beta chains from one sample sequenced in a study of T cell clones after liver transplantation. Only in-frame clones appear in the TCRdb table, and some are missing; sequencing was by immunoSEQ multiplex PCR. The table shows about 51,000 clones, with 70% to 75% occurring only once. The sample in question was CD4+ T cells from blood, obtained around 52 months after liver transplant. The receptors here all came from a human patient who received a liver transplant. Among the T cells, some may be from the graft donor.

This clone was seen more than once but under ten times. This chain joins TRBV28 and TRBJ1-3; possible D gene TRBD1, 6 bases. Germline V CDR1 and CDR2: MDHEN, SYDVKM. The V and J ends lost 3 bases and 16 bases respectively, with 16 bases between them. This CDR3 contains 12 residues. The CDR3, as DNA: TGTGCCAGCAGTTTTTATGGCCAGGGGCTGTATTTT. It specifies CASSFYGQGLYF.

V gene TRBV6-1 combines with J gene TRBJ2-1; the D gene is possibly TRBD2 (5 bases). Trimming took 3 bases from V and 0 from J, leaving 18 bases between them. The CDR3 is 18 amino acids. Germline CDR1 is MNHNS and CDR2 is SASEGT. In DNA form, the CDR3 reads TGTGCCAGCAGTGATGCTGGGATTAGCGAGAGCTCCTACAATGAGCAGTTCTTC. Its protein product is CASSDAGISESSYNEQFF.

This chain uses TRBV7-6 with TRBJ2-3; D remains ambiguous. In germline, CDR1 is SGHVS, CDR2 FNYEAQ. Trimming pared 5 bases from V and 2 bases from J, leaving 8 bases between. The CDR3 sequence is 13 residues long. In nucleotides, the CDR3 is TGTGCCAGCAGCCGCGCCTTCACAGATACGCAGTATTTT. Protein: CASSRAFTDTQYF.

This clone is classed as medium-sized. The chain employs TRBV5-8 and TRBJ2-6; the D is unclear. V was cut by 3 bases and J by 0 bases, with 10 bases left in between. The CDR3 is 16 amino acids. Per germline, CDR1 SGHTS and CDR2 YDEGEE. DNA of the CDR3: TGTGCCAGCAGCTCTGGGGTGGGCTCTGGGGCCAACGTCCTGACTTTC. Translated, it gives CASSSGVGSGANVLTF.

The chain uses TRBV14 and TRBJ2-7; weak D call: TRBD1 (6 bases). Germline V lookup: CDR1 SGHDN, CDR2 FVKESK. The V end was cut by 1 base, the J end by 2 bases, with 12 bases between. The CDR3 covers 15 residues. The CDR3 spells CASSQGGTRAYEQYF. Here the CDR3 DNA reads TGTGCCAGCAGCCAAGGTGGGACACGGGCCTACGAGCAGTACTTC.